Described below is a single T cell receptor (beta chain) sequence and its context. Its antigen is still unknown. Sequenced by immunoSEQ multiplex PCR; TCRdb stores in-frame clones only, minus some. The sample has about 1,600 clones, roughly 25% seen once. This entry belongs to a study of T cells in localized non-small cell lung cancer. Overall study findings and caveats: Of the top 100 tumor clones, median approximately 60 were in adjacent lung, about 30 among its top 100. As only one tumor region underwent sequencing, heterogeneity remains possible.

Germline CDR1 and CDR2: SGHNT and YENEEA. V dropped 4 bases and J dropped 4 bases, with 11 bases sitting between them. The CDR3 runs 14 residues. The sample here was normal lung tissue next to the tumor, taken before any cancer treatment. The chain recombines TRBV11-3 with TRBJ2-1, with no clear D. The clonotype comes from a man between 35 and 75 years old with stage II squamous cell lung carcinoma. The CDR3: CASSWGPNYNEQFF. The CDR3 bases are TGTGCCAGCAGCTGGGGTCCCAATTACAATGAGCAGTTCTTC.